Presented here are 21 T cell receptor beta chains from one specimen sequenced in a study of identical twins listed by TCRdb under 2016. Libraries were prepared through 5' RACE. The sequencer listed for this sample is Illumina HiSeq 2000. In-frame beta chains were kept once TCRdb had trimmed the public reads at Q25 with fastp and called clones with MiXCR. A single entry per CDR3 protein holds the most common genes and DNA from its merged rows. This sample has approximately 530,000 distinct CDR3 sequences in its table, and around 22% of those were observed once. The biggest ten clones account for 0.48% of the sample. The data were also submitted as part of a second study, on yellow fever vaccine responses in identical twins.

What was sequenced was CD4+ T cells sorted from blood. The origin of the receptors is a woman younger than 30 in good health.

This clonotype has a handful of counts. CDR3 sequence reads: CASSFYGVAETQYF. CDR3 DNA: TGTGCCAGCAGCTTCTACGGGGTCGCGGAGACCCAGTACTTC. The J gene is TRBJ2-5, the V gene TRBV7-2; D perhaps matches TRBD2 (5 bases). The V end was cut by 3 bases, the J end by 5 bases, with 13 bases between. This CDR3 has 14 amino acids. Germline V gene sequence: CDR1 SGHTA, CDR2 FQGNSA. The full variable domain, rest sourced from reference TRBV7-2 and TRBJ2-5, is GAGVSQSPSNKVTEKGKDVELRCDPISGHTALYWYRQSLGQGLEFLIYFQGNSAPDKSGLPSDRFSAERTGGSVSTLTIQRTQQEDSAVYLCASSFYGVAETQYFGPGTRLLVL.

A few counts support this clonotype. For the CDR3, the DNA is TGTGCCAGCAGCCAATCATTAGCGATCCGGGGGGAGCTGTTTTTT. Amino acid sequence: CASSQSLAIRGELFF. The V and J genes are TRBV14 and TRBJ2-2; D is perhaps TRBD2 (5 bases). This CDR3 is built from 15 residues. V was clipped by 2 bases and J by 8 bases, with 15 bases between them. Germline CDR1 and CDR2: SGHDN and FVKESK.

This chain uses TRBV12-3 or TRBV12-4 with TRBJ2-3, with TRBD2 matching 7 bases. With 9 bases clipped from V and 0 bases from J, the junction kept 6 bases outside the gene matches. CDR3 size: 14 residues. In DNA, the CDR3 is TGTGCCAGTGGGAGGGGTCTAAGCACAGATACGCAGTATTTT. Amino acid sequence: CASGRGLSTDTQYF.

V gene TRBV21-1 combines with J gene TRBJ2-6. TRBV21-1 is assigned pseudogene status. The CDR3 sequence is 16 residues long. The CDR3 DNA sequence: TGTGCCAGCAGCCTGCGACGGAGCTCTGGGGCCAACGTCCTGACTTTC. Translating it yields CASSLRRSSGANVLTF.

The J gene is TRBJ2-3, the V gene TRBV25-1; possibly TRBD2 for D (7 bases). The CDR3 has 14 residues. Germline loops: CDR1 MGHDK, CDR2 SYGVNS. The germline V and J ends were trimmed by 3 bases and 4 bases, with 11 bases remaining between them. CDR3 sequence reads: CASSDLGGADTQYF. DNA of the CDR3: TGTGCCAGCAGTGATCTAGGGGGGGCAGATACGCAGTATTTT.

This clonotype was seen a few times. The CDR3: CASRGTRDQPQHF. The CDR3 DNA is TGCGCCAGCAGGGGGACAAGAGATCAGCCCCAGCATTTT. The rearrangement uses TRBV10-2 and TRBJ1-5; D might be TRBD1 (6 bases). From germline, CDR1 is WSHSY and CDR2 SAAADI. This CDR3 is 13 amino acids long. V was trimmed by 6 bases and J by 5 bases, leaving 11 bases between them.

The chain joins TRBV5-6 to TRBJ2-3; D not certain. Trimming removed 7 bases at V and 0 bases at J, with 9 bases between. This CDR3 region has 13 residues. Germline V gives CDR1 SGHDT, CDR2 YYEEEE. This chain's CDR3 is CASSHYSTDTQYF. The CDR3 DNA sequence: TGTGCCAGCTCACACTATAGCACAGATACGCAGTATTTT. Combining the CDR3 with reference TRBV5-6 and TRBJ2-3 gives the whole variable domain DAGVTQSPTHLIKTRGQQVTLRCSPKSGHDTVSWYQQALGQGPQFIFQYYEEEERQRGNFPDRFSGHQFPNYSSELNVNALLLGDSALYLCASSHYSTDTQYFGPGTRLTVL.

This clonotype turned up a few times. The V call is TRBV12-3 or TRBV12-4, the J call TRBJ2-1; the D call may be TRBD1 or TRBD2 (6 bases each). V shed 1 base and J shed 8 bases, with 15 bases lying between them. This CDR3 is built from 15 residues. DNA for the CDR3: TGTGCCAGCAGTTTAGGGGGGGCCTCAGGGGATGAGCAGTTCTTC. Its translation: CASSLGGASGDEQFF.

This clonotype was seen a few times. The chain joins TRBV5-1 to TRBJ1-1; 8 bases map to TRBD1. The CDR3 contains 18 residues. The germline V gene has CDR1 SGHRS and CDR2 YFSETQ. V trimming: 4 bases; J trimming: 2 bases; junction bases outside the gene matches: 16. This CDR3 reads CASSVGIILDRGNTEAFF. Here the CDR3 DNA reads TGCGCCAGCAGCGTTGGGATAATTCTAGACAGGGGTAACACTGAAGCTTTCTTT.

The chain has TRBV20-1 and TRBJ2-1, with 9 bases lining up with TRBD2. Germline V gene sequence: CDR1 DFQATT, CDR2 SNEGSKA (reference sequence). This CDR3 contains 14 residues. V shed 5 bases, J shed 4 bases, and the junction held 6 bases outside the gene matches. Here the CDR3 reads CSADAGGRYNEQFF. Here the CDR3 DNA reads TGCAGTGCTGACGCGGGGGGGAGGTACAATGAGCAGTTCTTC.

The chain has TRBV18 and TRBJ2-2; D remains ambiguous. The CDR3 covers 17 residues. Per the germline V gene, CDR1 is KGHSH and CDR2 is LQKENI. V was shortened by 1 base and J by 0 bases, with 12 bases between the two germline ends. This CDR3 is CASSPRLGSPNTGELFF. The CDR3 nucleotides read TGTGCCAGCTCACCACGATTGGGGTCCCCGAACACCGGGGAGCTGTTTTTT.

This clonotype was seen ten or more times. The rearrangement uses TRBV10-3 and TRBJ2-7, with D unclear. The CDR3 sequence is 14 residues long. The germline V and J ends were trimmed by 0 bases and 0 bases, with 6 bases remaining between them. Germline CDR1 reads ENHRY; CDR2 reads SYGVKD. The CDR3 nucleotides read TGTGCCATCAGTGAGTCGCAAAACTCCTACGAGCAGTACTTC. It translates to CAISESQNSYEQYF.

This clonotype was counted once. The chain employs TRBV20-1 and TRBJ2-5; 9 bases align to TRBD2. This CDR3 is 14 amino acids long. The germline gives CDR1 DFQATT, CDR2 SNEGSKA (reference sequence). The ends lost 5 bases at V and 4 bases at J; junction bases unmatched: 8. CDR3 in DNA: TGCAGTGCTGAGGGGGCGGGAGGGCTAGAGACCCAGTACTTC. It translates to CSAEGAGGLETQYF.

The chain uses TRBV5-1 and TRBJ2-7, with TRBD2 matching 12 bases. Germline V lookup: CDR1 SGHRS, CDR2 YFSETQ. V gave up 0 bases and J gave up 1 base; unmatched junction bases: 2. The CDR3 contains 16 residues. The DNA of the CDR3 is TGCGCCAGCAGCTTGGGACTAGCGGGAGTTTCCTACGAGCAGTACTTC. This translates into CASSLGLAGVSYEQYF.

The chain is built from TRBV7-2 and TRBJ1-1; D not certain. The CDR3 contains 14 residues. V lost 6 bases to trimming and J lost 0 bases, with 11 bases between them. Germline V gives CDR1 SGHTA, CDR2 FQGNSA. The CDR3 loop reads CASRKFEVNTEAFF. CDR3 nucleotides: TGTGCCAGCAGAAAATTCGAGGTGAACACTGAAGCTTTCTTT.

As for this clonotype: Possible read error: a much larger clone is one base away. CDR3 region: CASSTTWAAGELFF. CDR3 DNA sequence: TGTGCCAGCAGTACCACATGGGCCGCCGGGGAGCTGTTTTTT. The gene calls are TRBV12-3 or TRBV12-4 and TRBJ2-2; D remains ambiguous. Trimming took 5 bases from V and 6 from J, leaving 13 bases between them. The length of the CDR3 is 14 residues.

The V and J genes are TRBV28 and TRBJ2-1; 7 positions agree with TRBD2. V shed 8 bases, J shed 7 bases, and the junction held 14 bases outside the gene matches. The CDR3 is 15 residues long. CDR1 MDHEN and CDR2 SYDVKM come from the germline V gene. The CDR3 loop reads CASGSAGGGRNEQFF. CDR3 DNA sequence: TGTGCCAGCGGCTCGGCTGGGGGAGGGAGGAATGAGCAGTTCTTC.

This clonotype was observed a handful of times. This chain uses TRBV24-1 with TRBJ2-1; TRBD2 might be the D (6 bases). V shed 2 bases and J shed 6 bases, with 10 bases lying between them. The CDR3 extends over 14 amino acids. Per the germline V gene, CDR1 is KGHDR and CDR2 is SFDVKD. The CDR3 DNA reads TGTGCCACCAGTGATTCGTGGGGAGGCAATGAGCAGTTCTTC. Translation: CATSDSWGGNEQFF.

This chain joins TRBV9 and TRBJ2-5; D may be TRBD2 (6 bases). CDR3 length: 17 amino acids. The germline V gene encodes CDR1 SGDLS and CDR2 YYNGEE. The germline V and J ends were trimmed by 2 bases and 1 base, with 18 bases remaining between them. This chain's CDR3 is CASSVGLPTDLQETQYF. DNA of the CDR3: TGTGCCAGCAGCGTGGGACTCCCGACCGACCTCCAAGAGACCCAGTACTTC.

This rearrangement joins TRBV12-3 or TRBV12-4 to TRBJ2-1; D could derive from TRBD1 or TRBD2 (5 bases each). The V end lost 3 bases, the J end lost 5 bases, and 20 bases lay between the germline ends. The CDR3 spans 17 residues. CDR3 sequence (DNA): TGTGCCAGCAGTTTGGGACGGAGAATTTCGGCCCACAATGAGCAGTTCTTC. This translates into CASSLGRRISAHNEQFF.

The V and J genes are TRBV6-5 and TRBJ1-3; D ambiguous. There are 15 residues in the CDR3. The V end lost 0 bases, the J end lost 0 bases, and 6 bases lay between the germline ends. Germline-derived CDR1 and CDR2 are MNHEY and SVGAGI. CDR3 loop: CASSYSRNSGNTIYF. The CDR3 coding sequence is TGTGCCAGCAGTTACTCGAGGAACTCTGGAAACACCATATATTTT.